Presented here are 24 T cell receptor beta chains from one specimen sequenced in a study of cytomegalovirus exposure and HLA in healthy donors. This PCR relied on a set of 60 Vbeta primers and 13 Jbeta primers. Assay used: immunoSEQ multiplex PCR; TCRdb lists only in-frame clones, some missing. The repertoire consists of roughly 99,000 clones, with more than 60% occurring once and the leading ten covering around 15%. Sequenced sample: PBMCs. Source of these receptors: a man aged 55 to 70 in good health and CMV-seropositive.

This chain links TRBV5-5 with TRBJ1-1; 7 nucleotides agree with TRBD1. Looked up from germline, CDR1 is SGHKS and CDR2 is YYEKEE (reference sequence). With V trimmed by 3 bases and J by 1 base, 3 bases remained unmatched. This CDR3 has 14 residues. The CDR3 loop is CASSWGQSNTEAFF. The CDR3 nucleotides are TGTGCCAGCAGCTGGGGACAGTCGAACACTGAAGCTTTCTTT.

This clone occurred a few times. CDR3 in DNA: TGTGCCAGCAGTCTCAGGGGCTATGGCTACACCTTC. Its protein is CASSLRGYGYTF. The V call is TRBV27, the J call TRBJ1-2; the D gene is possibly TRBD1 (6 bases). Per germline, CDR1 MNHEY and CDR2 SMNVEV (reference sequence). The CDR3 consists of 12 residues. V was trimmed by 5 bases and J by 4 bases, leaving 8 bases between them.

The CDR3 bases are TGCAGCGTTGCCCAGAACACTGAAGCTTTCTTT. This encodes CSVAQNTEAFF. The V gene is TRBV29-1, the J gene TRBJ1-1; D is ambiguous. This CDR3 comprises 11 residues. Trimming removed 4 bases at V and 1 base at J, with 4 bases between. Germline V lookup: CDR1 SQVTM, CDR2 ANQGSEA.

The chain joins TRBV6-5 to TRBJ2-3; no firm D call. Germline lookup yields CDR1 MNHEY and CDR2 SVGAGI. Trimming shortened V by 0 bases and J by 2 bases, and 9 bases separated the two germline ends. The CDR3 consists of 15 residues. This CDR3 reads CASSYSLLVTDTQYF. The CDR3 DNA is TGTGCCAGCAGTTACTCGTTGTTAGTCACAGATACGCAGTATTTT.

Worth noting for this clone: A read error may account for a junction end that differs from germline. The chain employs TRBV7-9 and TRBJ2-7, with D maybe TRBD2 (6 bases). The germline gives CDR1 SEHNR, CDR2 FQNEAQ (reference sequence). The CDR3 length is 14 residues. The CDR3 DNA reads as TGTTCCAGCAGCCCCCAGGGACTTGCCTACGAGCAGTACTTC. As protein: CSSSPQGLAYEQYF.

There are a few counts of this clone. The genes are TRBV9 and TRBJ2-3; D possibly corresponds to TRBD1 (5 bases). Between the trimmed V and J ends, which lost 2 bases and 1 base, there was a span of 8 bases. Germline V lookup: CDR1 SGDLS, CDR2 YYNGEE. CDR3 length: 14 residues. CDR3 sequence: CASSVQGGTDTQYF. The CDR3, as DNA: TGTGCCAGCAGCGTCCAGGGCGGCACAGATACGCAGTATTTT.

The CDR3 region has the DNA TGTGCCACCAGCAGAGATACGGCCGGGGAGCTGTTTTTT. It encodes CATSRDTAGELFF. This chain uses TRBV15 with TRBJ2-2; D uncertain. The germline V gene has CDR1 LNHNV and CDR2 YYDKDF (reference sequence). V was trimmed by 0 bases and J by 6 bases, leaving 5 bases between them. The CDR3 totals 13 residues.

This chain uses TRBV14 with TRBJ2-3; 13 bases match TRBD2. The CDR3 runs 17 residues. Germline V gives CDR1 SGHDN, CDR2 FVKESK. Trimming at V came to 1 base and at J to 6 bases, leaving 7 bases not matched to a gene. CDR3 loop: CASSQALLAGGPDTQYF. DNA for the CDR3: TGTGCCAGCAGCCAAGCCCTACTAGCGGGGGGGCCTGATACGCAGTATTTT.

The genes are TRBV4-2 and TRBJ1-6; 7 bases line up with TRBD1. V shed 0 bases, J shed 5 bases, and the junction held 7 bases outside the gene matches. CDR1 and CDR2 from the germline V gene are LGHNA and YNFKEQ. This CDR3 is built from 17 residues. CDR3 sequence reads: CASSQDPGGKDNSPLHF. CDR3 DNA sequence: TGTGCCAGCAGCCAAGATCCAGGGGGAAAAGATAATTCACCCCTCCACTTT.

A remark on this clone: The junction and the germline gene differ at one end; a read error may be behind it. This chain's CDR3 is CASSLDRDNEQFF. CDR3 nucleotide sequence: TGTGCTAGCAGCTTAGATCGCGACAATGAGCAGTTCTTC. The chain couples TRBV7-7 to TRBJ2-1, with D unresolved. The germline V gene encodes CDR1 SSHAT and CDR2 FNYEAQ (reference sequence). CDR3 size: 13 residues.

The V gene is TRBV7-2, the J gene TRBJ1-4, with 9 bases identical to TRBD1. Germline V lookup: CDR1 SGHTA, CDR2 FQGNSA. The CDR3 extends over 17 amino acids. The J segment lost 8 bases and the V segment lost 5 bases, leaving 15 bases of the junction unmatched. The CDR3 nucleotides read TGTGCCAGCAGCAGACCGGGACAGGGTGGGAATTTGGAAAAACTGTTTTTT. It yields the protein CASSRPGQGGNLEKLFF.

The J gene is TRBJ2-7, the V gene TRBV27; D is possibly TRBD1 (5 bases). The CDR3 sequence is 17 residues long. Trimming cost V 5 bases and J 2 bases, with 22 bases left between them. Germline V gene data show CDR1 as MNHEY and CDR2 as SMNVEV (reference sequence). The DNA of the CDR3 is TGTGCCAGCAGTCCCACGTTTATGGCAGGGAACACCTACGAGCAGTACTTC. Translating gives CASSPTFMAGNTYEQYF.

The chain joins TRBV5-6 to TRBJ1-5, with a weak D call TRBD1 (5 bases). Germline CDR1 is SGHDT and CDR2 is YYEEEE. CDR3 length: 14 residues. Between the trimmed V and J ends, which lost 2 bases and 11 bases, there was a span of 17 bases. In DNA, the CDR3 is TGTGCCAGCAGCTTTAGGGGCAGCTCCAACGCCCAGCATTTT. Its translation: CASSFRGSSNAQHF.

The chain carries TRBV19 and TRBJ2-5, with 8 bases matching TRBD1. The end of the DNA aligns better with TRBJ2-7, so the J call may be wrong. Germline V gives CDR1 LNHDA, CDR2 SQIVND (reference sequence). The CDR3 covers 15 residues. CDR3 in amino acids: CASGGDRGRLNEQYF. The CDR3 DNA follows: TGTGCCAGTGGGGGTGACAGGGGAAGGTTGAACGAGCAGTACTTC.

Only a few counts were recorded for this clone. V usage is TRBV7-9 and J usage is TRBJ2-1; possibly TRBD2 for D (5 bases). The CDR3 extends over 16 amino acids. V was clipped by 5 bases and J by 2 bases, with 16 bases between them. The germline V gene encodes CDR1 SEHNR and CDR2 FQNEAQ (reference sequence). CDR3 amino acids: CASSQEGAAPYNEQFF. The DNA for the CDR3 is TGTGCCAGCAGCCAAGAAGGAGCGGCCCCCTACAATGAGCAGTTCTTC.

This chain joins TRBV19 and TRBJ1-1, with no clear D. Germline V lookup: CDR1 LNHDA, CDR2 SQIVND (reference sequence). This CDR3 comprises 14 residues. V lost 7 bases to trimming and J lost 0 bases, with 12 bases between them. The CDR3 sequence is CASKTSGMNTEAFF. The CDR3 nucleotides are TGTGCCAGTAAAACCAGCGGGATGAACACTGAAGCTTTCTTT.

V is TRBV5-8 and J is TRBJ1-4, with TRBD1 as a possible D gene (6 bases). CDR3 length equals 14 residues. Germline CDR1 SGHTS, CDR2 YDEGEE. Trimming shortened V by 4 bases and J by 8 bases, and 15 bases separated the two germline ends. The CDR3 bases are TGTGCCAGCAGCGCGCCGGGACATGCCGAAAAACTGTTTTTT. As protein: CASSAPGHAEKLFF.

This chain joins TRBV6-5 and TRBJ1-6, with 7 bases identical to TRBD1. The CDR3 contains 15 residues. Trimming cost V 6 bases and J 7 bases; bases outside gene matches: 9. Germline CDR1 reads MNHEY; CDR2 reads SVGAGI. CDR3 loop: CASRSDRVGNSPLHF. The CDR3 DNA is TGTGCCAGCAGAAGTGACAGGGTCGGGAATTCACCCCTCCACTTT.

This chain links TRBV7-9 with TRBJ1-5, with D maybe TRBD1 (5 bases). Germline CDR1 is SEHNR and CDR2 is FQNEAQ (reference sequence). CDR3 size: 14 residues. Trimming pared 3 bases from V and 6 bases from J, leaving 12 bases between. The CDR3 here is CASSFGGGIQPQHF. Here the CDR3 DNA reads TGTGCCAGCAGCTTCGGGGGGGGTATTCAGCCCCAGCATTTT.

The chain has TRBV9 and TRBJ2-3; 8 nucleotides match TRBD1. The V gene's germline CDR1 is SGDLS and CDR2 YYNGEE. This CDR3 has 14 residues. After removal of 4 bases from V and 8 bases from J, the junction contained 9 bases not matched to a gene. CDR3 protein: CASSLSTGGSTQYF. The CDR3 nucleotides are TGTGCCAGCAGCCTCTCCACAGGGGGTAGTACGCAGTATTTT.

The rearrangement uses TRBV29-1 and TRBJ2-5; TRBD2 matches 9 bases. The CDR3 loop spans 12 amino acids. The junction had 7 bases not matched to a gene; V was cut back by 7 bases and J by 7 bases. Per germline, CDR1 SQVTM and CDR2 ANQGSEA. In nucleotides, the CDR3 is TGCAGCGGGGGCGGGGGGGTTTGGACCCAGTACTTC. The encoded protein is CSGGGGVWTQYF. Full variable domain (outside the CDR3, taken from reference TRBV29-1 and TRBJ2-5): SAVISQKPSRDICQRGTSLTIQCQVDSQVTMMFWYRQQPGQSLTLIATANQGSEATYESGFVIDKFPISRPNLTFSTLTVSNMSPEDSSIYLCSGGGGVWTQYFGPGTRLLVL.

The chain is built from TRBV15 and TRBJ1-1; unclear D gene. CDR1 and CDR2 (germline): LNHNV, YYDKDF (reference sequence). The V gene lost 0 bases and the J gene lost 3 bases, with 14 bases spanning the gap. The CDR3 length is 16 residues. The CDR3 DNA is TGTGCCACCAGCAGAGATTTGAGGGCTCGGGACACTGAAGCTTTCTTT. It translates to CATSRDLRARDTEAFF.

This clone was seen only once. The V gene is TRBV30, the J gene TRBJ2-3; 11 bases fit TRBD2. Germline-derived CDR1 and CDR2 are GTSNPN and SVGIG (reference sequence). The length of the CDR3 is 17 residues. Trimming at V came to 0 bases and at J to 7 bases, leaving 12 bases not matched to a gene. CDR3 bases: TGTGCCTGGAGTGTACGGGCTAGCGGGGGGATTGGAAATACGCAGTATTTT. Translating it yields CAWSVRASGGIGNTQYF.

The chain combines TRBV19 with TRBJ2-3; 8 bases fit TRBD1. The CDR3 loop spans 15 amino acids. The germline gives CDR1 LNHDA, CDR2 SQIVND (reference sequence). Unmatched junction bases numbered 8, after V lost 5 bases and J lost 4 bases. CDR3 loop: CASSPDRVRADTQYF. The CDR3 DNA is TGTGCCAGTAGTCCGGACAGGGTCAGGGCAGATACGCAGTATTTT. Variable domain in full (rest from reference TRBV19 and TRBJ2-3): DGGITQSPKYLFRKEGQNVTLSCEQNLNHDAMYWYRQDPGQGLRLIYYSQIVNDFQKGDIAEGYSVSREKKESFPLTVTSAQKNPTAFYLCASSPDRVRADTQYFGPGTRLTVL.